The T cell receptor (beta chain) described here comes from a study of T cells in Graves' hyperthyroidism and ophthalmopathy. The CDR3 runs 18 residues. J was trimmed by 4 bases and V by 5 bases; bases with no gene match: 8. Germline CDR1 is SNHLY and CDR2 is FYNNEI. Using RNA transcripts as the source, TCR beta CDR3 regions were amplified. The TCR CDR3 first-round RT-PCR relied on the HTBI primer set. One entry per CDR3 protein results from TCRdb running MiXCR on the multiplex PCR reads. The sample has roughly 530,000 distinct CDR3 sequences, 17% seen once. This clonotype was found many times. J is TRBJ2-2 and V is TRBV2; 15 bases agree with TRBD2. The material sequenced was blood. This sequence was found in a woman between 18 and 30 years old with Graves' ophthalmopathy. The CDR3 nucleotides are TGTGCCAGCAGTCCCGGGACTAGCGGGAGGATGGTCACCGGGGAGCTGTTTTTT. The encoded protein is CASSPGTSGRMVTGELFF.